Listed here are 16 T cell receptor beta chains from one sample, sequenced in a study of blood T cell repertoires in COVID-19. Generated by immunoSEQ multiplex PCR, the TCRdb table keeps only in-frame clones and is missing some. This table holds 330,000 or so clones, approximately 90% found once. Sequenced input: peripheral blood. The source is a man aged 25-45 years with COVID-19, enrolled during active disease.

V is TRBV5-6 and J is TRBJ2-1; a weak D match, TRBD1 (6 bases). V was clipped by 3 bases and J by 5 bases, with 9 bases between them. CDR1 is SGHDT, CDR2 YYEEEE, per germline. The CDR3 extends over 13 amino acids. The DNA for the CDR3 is TGTGCCAGCAGCTCGGACAGAAACAATGAGCAGTTCTTC. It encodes CASSSDRNNEQFF.

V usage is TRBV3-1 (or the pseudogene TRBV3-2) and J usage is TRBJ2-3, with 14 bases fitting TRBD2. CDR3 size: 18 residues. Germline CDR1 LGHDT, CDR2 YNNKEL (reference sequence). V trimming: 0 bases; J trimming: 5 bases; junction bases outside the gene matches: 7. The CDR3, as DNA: TGTGCCAGCAGCCAAGAAGGAGGACTAGCGGGAGGTGTAGATACGCAGTATTTT. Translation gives CASSQEGGLAGGVDTQYF.

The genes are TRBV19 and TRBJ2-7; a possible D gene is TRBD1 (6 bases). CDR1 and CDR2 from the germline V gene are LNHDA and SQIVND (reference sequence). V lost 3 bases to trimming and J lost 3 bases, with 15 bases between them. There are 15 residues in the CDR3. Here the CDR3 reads CASSIARGFFYEQYF. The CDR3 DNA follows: TGTGCCAGTAGTATCGCCAGGGGTTTTTTCTACGAGCAGTACTTC.

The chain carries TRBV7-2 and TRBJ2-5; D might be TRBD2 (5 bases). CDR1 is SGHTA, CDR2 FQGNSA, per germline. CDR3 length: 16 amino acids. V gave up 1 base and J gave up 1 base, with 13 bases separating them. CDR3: CASSLDPIASQETQYF. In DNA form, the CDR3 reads TGTGCCAGCAGCTTAGATCCCATAGCGAGCCAAGAGACCCAGTACTTC.

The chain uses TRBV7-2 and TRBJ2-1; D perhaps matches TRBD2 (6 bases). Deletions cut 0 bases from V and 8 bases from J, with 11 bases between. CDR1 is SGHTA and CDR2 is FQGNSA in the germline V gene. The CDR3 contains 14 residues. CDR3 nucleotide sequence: TGTGCCAGCAGCTTAGCGGGAGGTATGGATGAGCAGTTCTTC. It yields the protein CASSLAGGMDEQFF.

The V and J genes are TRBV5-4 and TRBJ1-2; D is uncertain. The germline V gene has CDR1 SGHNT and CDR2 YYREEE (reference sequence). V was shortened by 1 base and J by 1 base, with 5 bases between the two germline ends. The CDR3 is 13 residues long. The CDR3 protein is CASSLRSNYGYTF. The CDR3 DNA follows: TGTGCCAGCAGCTTGCGGAGTAACTATGGCTACACCTTC.

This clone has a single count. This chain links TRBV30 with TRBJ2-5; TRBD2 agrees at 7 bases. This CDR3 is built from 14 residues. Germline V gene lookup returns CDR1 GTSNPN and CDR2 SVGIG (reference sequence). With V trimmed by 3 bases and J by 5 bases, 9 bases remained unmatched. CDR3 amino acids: CAWSHLGREETQYF. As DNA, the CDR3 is TGTGCCTGGAGCCATTTGGGGCGGGAGGAGACCCAGTACTTC.

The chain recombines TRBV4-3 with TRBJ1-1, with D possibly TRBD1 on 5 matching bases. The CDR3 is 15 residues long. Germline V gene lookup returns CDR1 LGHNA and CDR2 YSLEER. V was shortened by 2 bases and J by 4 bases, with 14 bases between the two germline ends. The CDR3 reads CASSQSQGLSTEAFF. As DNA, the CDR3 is TGCGCCAGCAGCCAATCTCAGGGATTGAGCACTGAAGCTTTCTTT.

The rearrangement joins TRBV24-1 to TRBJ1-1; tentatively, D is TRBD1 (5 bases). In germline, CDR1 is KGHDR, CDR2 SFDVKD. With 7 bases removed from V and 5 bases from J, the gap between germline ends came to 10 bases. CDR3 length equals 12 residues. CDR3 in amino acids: CATRDKGTEAFF. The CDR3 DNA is TGTGCCACCAGGGACAAAGGGACTGAAGCTTTCTTT.

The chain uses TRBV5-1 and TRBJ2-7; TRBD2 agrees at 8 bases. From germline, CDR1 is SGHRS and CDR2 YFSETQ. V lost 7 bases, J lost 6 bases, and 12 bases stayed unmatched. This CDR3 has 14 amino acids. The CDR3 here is CASSLGTGGVEQYF. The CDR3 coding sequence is TGCGCCAGCTCACTCGGGACCGGGGGGGTCGAGCAGTACTTC.

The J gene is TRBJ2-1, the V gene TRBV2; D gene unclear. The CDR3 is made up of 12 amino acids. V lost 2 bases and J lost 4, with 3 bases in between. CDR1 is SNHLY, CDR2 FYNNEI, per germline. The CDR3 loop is CASSEQYNEQFF. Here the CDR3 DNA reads TGTGCCAGCAGTGAACAGTACAATGAGCAGTTCTTC.

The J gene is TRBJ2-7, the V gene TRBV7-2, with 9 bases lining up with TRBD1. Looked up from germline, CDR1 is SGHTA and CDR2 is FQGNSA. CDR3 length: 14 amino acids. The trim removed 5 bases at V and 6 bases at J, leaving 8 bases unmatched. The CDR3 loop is CASSPRTGASEQYF. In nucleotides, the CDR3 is TGTGCCAGCAGCCCCCGGACAGGGGCCTCCGAGCAGTACTTC. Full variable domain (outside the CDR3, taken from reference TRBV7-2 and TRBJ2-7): GAGVSQSPSNKVTEKGKDVELRCDPISGHTALYWYRQSLGQGLEFLIYFQGNSAPDKSGLPSDRFSAERTGGSVSTLTIQRTQQEDSAVYLCASSPRTGASEQYFGPGTRLTVT.

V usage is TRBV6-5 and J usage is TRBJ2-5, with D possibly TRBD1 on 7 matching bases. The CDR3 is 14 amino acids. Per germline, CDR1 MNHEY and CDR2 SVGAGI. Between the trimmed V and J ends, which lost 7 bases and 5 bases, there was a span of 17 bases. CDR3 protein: CASTYRGGRETQYF. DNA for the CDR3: TGTGCCAGCACGTACAGGGGAGGAAGGGAGACCCAGTACTTC.

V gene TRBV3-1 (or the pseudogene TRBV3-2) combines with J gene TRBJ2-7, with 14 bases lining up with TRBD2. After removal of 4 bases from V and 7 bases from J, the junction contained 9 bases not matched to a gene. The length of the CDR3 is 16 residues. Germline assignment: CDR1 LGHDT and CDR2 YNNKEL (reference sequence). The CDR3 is CASSPGLAGAPREQYF. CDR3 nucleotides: TGTGCCAGCAGCCCGGGACTAGCGGGGGCCCCTCGGGAGCAGTACTTC.

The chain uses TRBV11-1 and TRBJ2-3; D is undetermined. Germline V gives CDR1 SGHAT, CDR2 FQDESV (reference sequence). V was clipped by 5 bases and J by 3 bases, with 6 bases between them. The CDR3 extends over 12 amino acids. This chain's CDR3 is CASSQTTDTQYF. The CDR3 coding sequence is TGTGCCAGCAGCCAGACAACAGATACGCAGTATTTT.

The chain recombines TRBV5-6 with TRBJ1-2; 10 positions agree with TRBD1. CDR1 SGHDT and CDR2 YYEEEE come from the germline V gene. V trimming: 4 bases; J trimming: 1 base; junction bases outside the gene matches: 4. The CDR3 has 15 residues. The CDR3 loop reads CASSQGQGFNYGYTF. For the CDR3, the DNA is TGTGCCAGCAGCCAGGGACAGGGGTTTAACTATGGCTACACCTTC.